This is a list of T cell receptor beta chains from one sample in a study of tumor-infiltrating lymphocytes in primary liver carcinoma. TCRdb re-analysed the multiplex PCR reads in MiXCR, keeping a single row per CDR3 protein. This sample has 75,000 to 80,000 distinct CDR3 sequences, with roughly 71% found just once. The specimen sequenced was tumor-adjacent normal liver tissue. Receptor source: a man aged 35-49 years with primary liver carcinoma and hepatitis B virus infection. Each CDR3 is given with its conserved first and last residue. The D gene is left open where the match is weak. Size is stated for part of the rows, as once, few or many counts, or as a class when the clone is expanded.

D	V	J	size	DNA	CDR3
NA	TRBV6-1	TRBJ2-7	NA	TGTGCCATCAGATCCGGACAACAATACGAGCAGTACTTC	CAIRSGQQYEQYF
TRBD1	TRBV6-2/TRBV6-3	TRBJ2-5	NA	TGTGCCACTACGAGACAGGGGGTTTGTACCCAGTACTTC	CATTRQGVCTQYF
NA	TRBV11-2	TRBJ2-1	NA	TGTGCCAGCAGCTTATGCTGGCTAATTAGTGGGCAGTTCTTC	CASSLCWLISGQFF
TRBD1	TRBV6-1	TRBJ2-7	NA	TGTGCCAGCAGTGCGACAGGGTCCTACGAGCAGTACTTC	CASSATGSYEQYF
TRBD1	TRBV10-2	TRBJ2-7	NA	TGCGCCAGCAGTAGAGGGGGCCCATCCTACGAGCAATACTTC	CASSRGGPSYEQYF
TRBD1	TRBV29-1	TRBJ2-7	NA	TGCAGCGTTCGAGGACAGGGAACCCCTTCGGCTTACGAGCAGTACTTC	CSVRGQGTPSAYEQYF
TRBD2	TRBV6-2/TRBV6-3	TRBJ2-1	NA	TGTGCAAGCCAAGAGCGGGACCCGTACAATGAACAGTTCTTC	CASQERDPYNEQFF
TRBD2	TRBV4-2	TRBJ2-7	NA	TGTGCCAGCAGCCACACAGAGCTAGCGGGATCCTACGAGCAGTACTTC	CASSHTELAGSYEQYF
TRBD2	TRBV4-1	TRBJ2-3	NA	TGCGCCAGCAGCCAGGTGACTGGCGGGAGTGTGTACACAGATACGCAGTATTTT	CASSQVTGGSVYTDTQYF
TRBD2	TRBV11-2	TRBJ2-1	NA	TGTGCCAGTAGCTCACTTCCTAGCGGGAGTAACAATGAGCAGTTCTTT	CASSSLPSGSNNEQFF
NA	TRBV7-9	TRBJ2-1	many	TGTGCCAGCAGCTTCCCGGGCGCCAGCGCCTACAATGAGCAGTTCTTC	CASSFPGASAYNEQFF
NA	TRBV6-5	TRBJ2-1	NA	TGTGCCAGCAGTTACTCGATAGGGTGTCCGATAAATGAGCAGTTCTTC	CASSYSIGCPINEQFF
NA	TRBV29-1	TRBJ1-2	NA	TGCAGCGTTGACGCAGGAACTAAGTATGGCTACAACTTC	CSVDAGTKYGYNF
NA	TRBV5-1	TRBJ2-2	few	TGCGCCAGCAGCTTGCAAATTCAGGGGAACACCGGGGAGCTGTTTTTT	CASSLQIQGNTGELFF
TRBD2	TRBV12-3/TRBV12-4	TRBJ2-2	once	TGCGCCGGCAGTTTCGTGGGTAGCGGGAGGAACACCTGGGAGCTGTTTTTT	CAGSFVGSGRNTWELFF
NA	TRBV7-8	TRBJ2-1	NA	TGTGCCAGCAGCTTAGTCTCACTGGGGAAGTACAATGAGCAGTTCTTC	CASSLVSLGKYNEQFF
NA	TRBV5-4	TRBJ2-1	many	TGTGCCAGCTTTGGGGCCTCCTACAATGAGCAGTTCTTC	CASFGASYNEQFF
NA	TRBV6-1	TRBJ2-6	once	TGTGCTAGCAGTGAGGCTACGACTGGCTATGGGGCCAACGTCCTGACTTTC	CASSEATTGYGANVLTF
NA	TRBV6-1	TRBJ1-2	NA	TGTGCCAGCAGTGCACCCGGCGGGGTAACTAACTATGGCTACACCTTC	CASSAPGGVTNYGYTF
NA	TRBV4-1	TRBJ2-7	NA	TGCGCCAGCAGCCAAGCGGGGGCGGGACATAGCTTCGAGCAGTACTTC	CASSQAGAGHSFEQYF
NA	TRBV6-2/TRBV6-3	TRBJ2-1	NA	TGTGCCAGCATTTACGGGCCTTATAGCAGGGAGGAGTCCTTC	CASIYGPYSREESF
NA	TRBV6-1	TRBJ1-5	NA	TGTGCCAACAGTGAGGCGAGGGAAAAGGCGTCCCAGCATTTT	CANSEAREKASQHF
NA	TRBV29-1	TRBJ2-7	once	TGCGGCGTTGCAGAGAGCTCCTACGGGCAGTACTTC	CGVAESSYGQYF
TRBD2	TRBV6-6	TRBJ2-5	few	TGTGCCAGCATCGCACTAGCGGGAGGTGGAGAGACCCAGTACTTC	CASIALAGGGETQYF
NA	TRBV6-1	TRBJ2-7	few	TGTGCCAGCAGCGGACTCTACGAGCAGCACTTC	CASSGLYEQHF
NA	TRBV12-3/TRBV12-4	TRBJ1-6	NA	TGTGCCAGCATTCTAAGCGGGGCTGGGACACCCCTCCACTTT	CASILSGAGTPLHF
NA	TRBV20-1	TRBJ2-1	few	TGCAGTGCTAGATATTTCGTAGGCTTTCCCAACAATGAGCAGTTCTTC	CSARYFVGFPNNEQFF
TRBD2	TRBV28	TRBJ2-1	NA	TGTGCCAGCACCGCTGCTAGCGGGGTCTGCAATGAGCAGTTCTTC	CASTAASGVCNEQFF
NA	TRBV5-5	TRBJ2-7	NA	TGTGCTAGCAGCTTAGGACAGTGGGCCTACGAGCAGTACTTC	CASSLGQWAYEQYF
NA	TRBV6-6	TRBJ1-5	once	TGTGCCAGGAAGACGGGGAGAGTCGATAGCAATCAGCCCCAGCACTTT	CARKTGRVDSNQPQHF
NA	TRBV11-2	TRBJ2-3	NA	TGTGCCAGCTGCTCTTACCAGGTGTCCTGCATAGATACGCAGTATTTT	CASCSYQVSCIDTQYF
TRBD1	TRBV29-1	TRBJ2-1	many	TGCAGCGTTGAAGGCCCGGACAGGGAAAGCTACAATGAGCAGTTCTTC	CSVEGPDRESYNEQFF
TRBD1	TRBV6-2/TRBV6-3	TRBJ2-5	NA	TGTGCCACTATGGGACAGGGGATTTGGACCCAGTACTTC	CATMGQGIWTQYF
TRBD2	TRBV4-2	TRBJ2-7	NA	TGCGCCAGCAACCTAGCGGCTAGCGGGGTTTCCTACGAGCAGTACTTC	CASNLAASGVSYEQYF
NA	TRBV4-1	TRBJ2-1	NA	TGCGCCAGCAGCCCCCATCAAGGGGGGGTCTACAATGAGCAGTTCTTC	CASSPHQGGVYNEQFF
NA	TRBV12-3/TRBV12-4	TRBJ2-4	many	TGTGCCAGCAGTTTGGGGGCCAAAAACATTCAGTACTTC	CASSLGAKNIQYF
TRBD1	TRBV29-1	TRBJ2-7	NA	TGCAGCGTTGAACAGGGGGCTTTATCCTACGAGCAGTACTTC	CSVEQGALSYEQYF
NA	TRBV12-3/TRBV12-4	TRBJ2-5	NA	TGTACAAGCGGGACCGGGACAGGAGCTGAGACCCAGTACTTC	CTSGTGTGAETQYF
TRBD2	TRBV28	TRBJ2-7	NA	TGTGCCGGCAGTCCACTAGCGGGGGGCTACGAGCAGTACTTC	CAGSPLAGGYEQYF
NA	TRBV29-1	TRBJ2-4	medium-sized	TGCAGCGTTGAGGGGCAGGGCGTCGGGGGCATTCAGTACTTC	CSVEGQGVGGIQYF
NA	TRBV12-3/TRBV12-4	TRBJ2-1	NA	TGTGCCAGCAAGGGGGGGGCACATGAGCAGTTCTTC	CASKGGAHEQFF
TRBD2	TRBV7-8	TRBJ2-1	NA	TGTGCCAACAGCTATCTAGCGGGAGGGTCCTACAATGAGCAGTTCTTC	CANSYLAGGSYNEQFF
NA	TRBV2	TRBJ2-1	few	TGTGCCAGCAGTGACGAGGGGGGATCCTACAATGAGCAGTTCTTC	CASSDEGGSYNEQFF
TRBD1	TRBV11-2	TRBJ1-2	NA	TGCGCCAGTAGCTATACAGGGGGCCCCTCCCCTGGCTACACCTTC	CASSYTGGPSPGYTF
TRBD2	TRBV9	TRBJ2-7	few	TGTGCCAGCAGCACCAGACTAGCACAGACCTACGAGCAGTACTTC	CASSTRLAQTYEQYF
NA	TRBV11-2	TRBJ1-1	once	TGTGCCAGCAGCCCCGTAAGGGGCCGAGCGCTGATCGCTCCTGAAGCTTTCTTT	CASSPVRGRALIAPEAFF
NA	TRBV4-2	TRBJ2-3	NA	TGTGCCAGCAGCCAAGATAGGGACTGCGCAGATACGCAGTATTTT	CASSQDRDCADTQYF
NA	TRBV6-2/TRBV6-3	TRBJ1-2	once	TGTGCCAGCAGTTGCTCTCTGACCCCTGGACTTGGCTACATCTTC	CASSCSLTPGLGYIF
NA	TRBV10-3	TRBJ2-2	NA	TGTGCCATCAATGGGATCGCGAACACCGGGGAGTTGCTTTTT	CAINGIANTGELLF
NA	TRBV6-5	TRBJ1-1	NA	TGTGCCAGCAGTTATGCGGGCAGGCTGAGCACTGAAGCTTTCTTT	CASSYAGRLSTEAFF
NA	TRBV6-5	TRBJ1-1	NA	TGTGCCAGCAGCGGGCAGCTCAACACTGAAGTTTTCTTT	CASSGQLNTEVFF
TRBD2	TRBV28	TRBJ2-7	NA	TGTGCCGGCGGTCCATTATTTGCGGGGGAACGACTATCCTACGAGCAGTACTTC	CAGGPLFAGERLSYEQYF
NA	TRBV14	TRBJ2-3	NA	TGTGCCAACAGCCGAGGATATACAGATACGCAGTATTTT	CANSRGYTDTQYF
NA	TRBV4-2	TRBJ2-5	once	TGTGTCAGCAGCCCAGGAGGGGTATCCGAGACCCAGTACTTC	CVSSPGGVSETQYF
NA	TRBV6-1	TRBJ2-5	NA	TGTGCCAGCAGTGACCTTACCAGGCACTTCCAAGAGATCCAGTACTTC	CASSDLTRHFQEIQYF
NA	TRBV11-2	TRBJ2-7	NA	TGTGACAGCAGCTTCGGAGGTGCTAGCAGGCAGTACTTC	CDSSFGGASRQYF
NA	TRBV30	TRBJ2-5	NA	TGTGCCTACTTAGAGCGCGATTCTCAAGAGACTCAGTACTTC	CAYLERDSQETQYF